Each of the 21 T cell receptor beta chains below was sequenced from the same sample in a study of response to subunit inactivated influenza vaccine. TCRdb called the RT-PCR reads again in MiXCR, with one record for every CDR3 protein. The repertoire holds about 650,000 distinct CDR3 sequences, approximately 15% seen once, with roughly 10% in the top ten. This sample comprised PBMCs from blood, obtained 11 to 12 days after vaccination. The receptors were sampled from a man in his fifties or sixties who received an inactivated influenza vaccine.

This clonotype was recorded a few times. CDR3 nucleotide sequence: TGCAGCGTTGGATCCGCAGGGGCTAGCGGGAGGCTAGGTGAGCAGTTCTTC. This codes for CSVGSAGASGRLGEQFF. This chain connects TRBV29-1 to TRBJ2-1, with 11 bases that match TRBD2. The germline V gene has CDR1 SQVTM and CDR2 ANQGSEA. The CDR3 consists of 17 residues. V lost 4 bases and J lost 9; bases outside the gene matches: 17.

CDR3 region: CASSVAPTAQETQYF. The CDR3 bases are TGTGCCAGCAGCGTAGCACCGACAGCACAAGAGACCCAGTACTTC. The chain carries TRBV9 and TRBJ2-5, with D possibly being TRBD1 (5 bases). The V end lost 0 bases, the J end lost 2 bases, and 11 bases lay between the germline ends. This CDR3 contains 15 residues. Looked up from germline, CDR1 is SGDLS and CDR2 is YYNGEE. Based on the CDR3 plus reference TRBV9 and TRBJ2-5, the full variable domain is DSGVTQTPKHLITATGQRVTLRCSPRSGDLSVYWYQQSLDQGLQFLIQYYNGEERAKGNILERFSAQQFPDLHSELNLSSLELGDSALYFCASSVAPTAQETQYFGPGTRLLVL.

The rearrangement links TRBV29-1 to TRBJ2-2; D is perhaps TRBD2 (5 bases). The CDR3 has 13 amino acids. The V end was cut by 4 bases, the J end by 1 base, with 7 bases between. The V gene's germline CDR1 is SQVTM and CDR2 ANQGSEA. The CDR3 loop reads CSVGTLNTGELFF. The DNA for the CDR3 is TGCAGCGTTGGGACTTTGAACACCGGGGAGCTGTTTTTT.

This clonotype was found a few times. The CDR3, as DNA: TGCAGTGCTCCATTTCCGGGACTAGCGCCTTTGGAGCAGTACTTC. Amino acids: CSAPFPGLAPLEQYF. The chain is built from TRBV20-1 and TRBJ2-7, with 10 bases lining up with TRBD2. V was pared by 5 bases and J by 7 bases, with 14 bases of the junction left unmatched. The CDR3 spans 15 residues. Germline V gene data show CDR1 as DFQATT and CDR2 as SNEGSKA (reference sequence).

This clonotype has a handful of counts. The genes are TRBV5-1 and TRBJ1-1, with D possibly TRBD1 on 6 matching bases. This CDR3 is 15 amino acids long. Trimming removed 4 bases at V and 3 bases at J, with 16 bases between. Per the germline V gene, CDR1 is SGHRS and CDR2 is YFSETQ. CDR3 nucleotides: TGCGCCAGCAGCCCGACCAGGGGCGGGGACACTGAAGCTTTCTTT. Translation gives CASSPTRGGDTEAFF.

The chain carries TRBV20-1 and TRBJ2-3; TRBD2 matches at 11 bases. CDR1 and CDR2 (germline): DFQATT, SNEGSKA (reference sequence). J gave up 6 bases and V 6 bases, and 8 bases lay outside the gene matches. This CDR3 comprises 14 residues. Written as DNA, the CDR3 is TGCAGTGCCCCTACTAGCGGGGGAGTCGATACGCAGTATTTT. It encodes CSAPTSGGVDTQYF.

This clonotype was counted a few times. CDR3 DNA: TGCGCCAGCAGCGCAGGACACAGGGAAGGCACTGAAGCTTTCTTT. Its translation is CASSAGHREGTEAFF. The V gene is TRBV5-1, the J gene TRBJ1-1; maybe TRBD1 (6 bases). V was clipped by 4 bases and J by 4 bases, with 17 bases between them. CDR1 is SGHRS and CDR2 is YFSETQ in the germline V gene. The CDR3 length is 15 residues. Full variable domain (rest looked up from reference TRBV5-1 and TRBJ1-1): KAGVTQTPRYLIKTRGQQVTLSCSPISGHRSVSWYQQTPGQGLQFLFEYFSETQRNKGNFPGRFSGRQFSNSRSEMNVSTLELGDSALYLCASSAGHREGTEAFFGQGTRLTVV.

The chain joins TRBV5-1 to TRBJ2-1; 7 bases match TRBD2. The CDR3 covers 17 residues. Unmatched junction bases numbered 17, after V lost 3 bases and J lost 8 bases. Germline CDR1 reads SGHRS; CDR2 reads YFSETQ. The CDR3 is CASSWGSSGGGGHEQFF. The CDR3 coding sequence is TGCGCCAGCAGCTGGGGGTCTAGCGGAGGCGGCGGGCATGAGCAGTTCTTC.

CDR3 DNA sequence: TGTGCCAGCAGCTTGGATCGGGGATACGGGAATCAGCCCCAGCATTTT. Its translation: CASSLDRGYGNQPQHF. The J gene is TRBJ1-5, the V gene TRBV5-6; D gene ambiguous. The V and J ends lost 0 bases and 4 bases respectively, with 14 bases between them. The length of the CDR3 is 16 residues. CDR1 and CDR2 from the germline V gene are SGHDT and YYEEEE.

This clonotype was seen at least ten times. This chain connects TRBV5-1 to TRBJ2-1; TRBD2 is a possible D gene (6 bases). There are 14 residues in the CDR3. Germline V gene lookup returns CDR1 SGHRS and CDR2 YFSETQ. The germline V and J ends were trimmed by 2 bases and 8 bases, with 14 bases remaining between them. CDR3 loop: CASSLSLATDEQFF. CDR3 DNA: TGCGCCAGCAGCTTAAGTCTAGCGACGGATGAGCAGTTCTTC.

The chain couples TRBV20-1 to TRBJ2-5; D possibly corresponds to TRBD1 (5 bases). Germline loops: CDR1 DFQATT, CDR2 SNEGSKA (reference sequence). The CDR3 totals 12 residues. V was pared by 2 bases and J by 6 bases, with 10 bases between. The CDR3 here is CSARPGLQTQYF. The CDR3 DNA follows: TGCAGTGCTAGACCAGGGCTGCAGACCCAGTACTTC.

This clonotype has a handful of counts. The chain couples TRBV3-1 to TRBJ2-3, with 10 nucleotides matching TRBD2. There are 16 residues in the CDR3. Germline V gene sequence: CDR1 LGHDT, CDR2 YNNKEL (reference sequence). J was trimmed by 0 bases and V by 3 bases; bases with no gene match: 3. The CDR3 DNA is TGTGCCAGCAGCCATCTAGCGGGGGCTAGCACAGATACGCAGTATTTT. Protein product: CASSHLAGASTDTQYF.

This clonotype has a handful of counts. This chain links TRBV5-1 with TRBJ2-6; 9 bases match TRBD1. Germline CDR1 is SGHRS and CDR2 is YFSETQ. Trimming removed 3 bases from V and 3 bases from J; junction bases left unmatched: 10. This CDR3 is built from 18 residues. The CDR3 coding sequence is TGCGCCAGCAGCTGGGACACAGGGGGCCTGGGTGGGGCCAACGTCCTGACTTTC. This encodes CASSWDTGGLGGANVLTF. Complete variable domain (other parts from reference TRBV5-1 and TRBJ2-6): KAGVTQTPRYLIKTRGQQVTLSCSPISGHRSVSWYQQTPGQGLQFLFEYFSETQRNKGNFPGRFSGRQFSNSRSEMNVSTLELGDSALYLCASSWDTGGLGGANVLTFGAGSRLTVL.

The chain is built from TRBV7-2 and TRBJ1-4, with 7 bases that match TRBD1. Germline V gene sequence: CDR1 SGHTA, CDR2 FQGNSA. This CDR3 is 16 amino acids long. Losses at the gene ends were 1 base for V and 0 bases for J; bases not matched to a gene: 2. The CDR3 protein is CASSLVGQTTNEKLFF. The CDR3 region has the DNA TGTGCCAGCAGCTTAGTGGGACAGACAACTAATGAAAAACTGTTTTTT.

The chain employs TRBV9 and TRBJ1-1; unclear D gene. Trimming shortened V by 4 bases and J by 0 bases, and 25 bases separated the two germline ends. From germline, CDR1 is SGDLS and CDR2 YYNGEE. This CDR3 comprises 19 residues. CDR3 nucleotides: TGTGCCAGCAGCCAAGGTGGACGGACGCTAGGAGAAGTGAACACTGAAGCTTTCTTT. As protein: CASSQGGRTLGEVNTEAFF.

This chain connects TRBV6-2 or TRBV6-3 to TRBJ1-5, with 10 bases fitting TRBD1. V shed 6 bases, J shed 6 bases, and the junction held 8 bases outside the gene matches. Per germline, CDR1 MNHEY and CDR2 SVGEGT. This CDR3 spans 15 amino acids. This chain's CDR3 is CASRPPGQGLQPQHF. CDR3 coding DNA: TGTGCCAGCAGACCCCCGGGACAGGGGCTTCAGCCCCAGCATTTT.

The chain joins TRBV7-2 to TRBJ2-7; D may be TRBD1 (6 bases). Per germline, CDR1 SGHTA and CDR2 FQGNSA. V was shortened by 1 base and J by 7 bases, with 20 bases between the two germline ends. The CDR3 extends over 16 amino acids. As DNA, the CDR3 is TGTGCCAGCAGCTTAGAAGCCGGGACACGAATCACTGAGCAGTACTTC. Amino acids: CASSLEAGTRITEQYF.

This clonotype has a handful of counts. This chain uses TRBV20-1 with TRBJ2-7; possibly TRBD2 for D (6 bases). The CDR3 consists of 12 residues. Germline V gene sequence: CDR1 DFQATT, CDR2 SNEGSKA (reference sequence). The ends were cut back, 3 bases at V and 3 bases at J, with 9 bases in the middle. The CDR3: CSASGSVYEQYF. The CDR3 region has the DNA TGCAGTGCTAGCGGGAGTGTCTACGAGCAGTACTTC.

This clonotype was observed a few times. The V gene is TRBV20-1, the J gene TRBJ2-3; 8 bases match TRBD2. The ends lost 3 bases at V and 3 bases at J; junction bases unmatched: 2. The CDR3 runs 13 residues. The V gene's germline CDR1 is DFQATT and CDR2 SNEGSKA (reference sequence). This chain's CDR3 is CSASGRGTDTQYF. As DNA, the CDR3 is TGCAGTGCTAGCGGGAGGGGGACAGATACGCAGTATTTT.

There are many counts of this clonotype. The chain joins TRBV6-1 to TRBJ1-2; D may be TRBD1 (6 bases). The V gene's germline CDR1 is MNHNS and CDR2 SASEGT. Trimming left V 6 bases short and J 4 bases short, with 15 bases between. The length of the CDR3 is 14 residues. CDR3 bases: TGTGCCAGCAGAGACCGACAGGACACCTATGGCTACACCTTC. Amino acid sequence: CASRDRQDTYGYTF.

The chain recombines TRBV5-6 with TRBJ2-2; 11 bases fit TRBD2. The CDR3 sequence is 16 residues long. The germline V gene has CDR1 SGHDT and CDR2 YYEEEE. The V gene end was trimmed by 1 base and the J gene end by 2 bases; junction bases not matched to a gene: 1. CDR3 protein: CASSLTSGGNTGELFF. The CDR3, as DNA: TGTGCCAGCAGCTTGACTAGCGGGGGAAACACCGGGGAGCTGTTTTTT.